This T cell receptor beta chain appears in the sequencing data of a study of shared clonotypes between healthy human individuals. The CD4+ fraction was divided into a CD45RA+ naive subset and a CD45RA-negative memory subset. Points from the study as a whole: Across a handful of donors, naive CD4 shared around 5.3%, naive CD8 around 3.5%, memory CD4 2.3%, memory CD8 about 0.38%.

The germline CDR1 and CDR2 sequences are SEHNR and FQNEAQ (reference sequence). V trimming: 5 bases; J trimming: 7 bases; junction bases outside the gene matches: 7. CDR3 length equals 13 residues. A remark on this clone: The antigen remains unidentified.

Clones were read by immunoSEQ multiplex PCR, and TCRdb kept only the in-frame ones, dropping some. The table records over a million clones, approximately 68% of them present only once. The sequenced sample consisted of memory CD4+ T cells sorted from blood. Subset meaning: CD45RA-negative fraction. The genes are TRBV7-9 and TRBJ2-5; 7 bases map to TRBD1. The origin of this receptor is a man aged 18 to 30 in good health. CDR3 protein: CASSLGQASTQYF. The CDR3 DNA is TGTGCCAGCAGCCTAGGACAGGCTTCGACCCAGTACTTC. The whole variable domain, filled in from reference TRBV7-9 and TRBJ2-5, reads DTGVSQNPRHKITKRGQNVTFRCDPISEHNRLYWYRQTLGQGPEFLTYFQNEAQLEKSRLLSDRFSAERPKGSFSTLEIQRTEQGDSAMYLCASSLGQASTQYFGPGTRLLVL.